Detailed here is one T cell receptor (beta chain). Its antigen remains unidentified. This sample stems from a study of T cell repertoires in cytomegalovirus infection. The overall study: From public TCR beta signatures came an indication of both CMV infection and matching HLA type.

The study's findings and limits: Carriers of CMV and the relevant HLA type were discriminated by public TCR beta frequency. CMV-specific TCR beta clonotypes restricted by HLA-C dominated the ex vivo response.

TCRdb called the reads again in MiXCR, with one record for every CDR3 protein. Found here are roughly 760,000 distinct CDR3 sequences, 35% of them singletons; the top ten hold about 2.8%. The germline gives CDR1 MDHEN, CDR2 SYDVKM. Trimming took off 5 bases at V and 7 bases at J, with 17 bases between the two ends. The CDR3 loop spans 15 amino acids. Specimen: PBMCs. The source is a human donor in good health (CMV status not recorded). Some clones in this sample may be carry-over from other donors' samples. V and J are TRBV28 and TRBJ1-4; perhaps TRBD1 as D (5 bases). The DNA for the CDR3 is TGTGCCAGCAGTCCATGGGGGGATGGGAGTGAAAAACTGTTTTTT. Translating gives CASSPWGDGSEKLFF.